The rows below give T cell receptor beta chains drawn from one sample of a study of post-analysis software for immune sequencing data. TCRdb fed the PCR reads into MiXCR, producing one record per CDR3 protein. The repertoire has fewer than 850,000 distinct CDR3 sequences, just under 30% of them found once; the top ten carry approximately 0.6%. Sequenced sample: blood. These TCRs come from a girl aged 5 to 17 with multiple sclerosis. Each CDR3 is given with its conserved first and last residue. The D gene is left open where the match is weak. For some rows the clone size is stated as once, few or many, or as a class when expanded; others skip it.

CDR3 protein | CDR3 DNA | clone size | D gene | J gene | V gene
CASSLFGNTGELFF | TGTGCCAGCAGCTTATTTGGGAACACCGGGGAGCTGTTTTTT | NA | NA | TRBJ2-2 | TRBV7-2
CANRGNYGYTF | TGTGCTAACCGCGGGAACTATGGCTACACCTTC | NA | NA | TRBJ1-2 | TRBV28
CASRSELVQFF | TGTGCCAGCAGGAGCGAATTGGTCCAGTTCTTC | few | NA | TRBJ2-1 | TRBV6-1
CASSNSGGTEAFF | TGTGCCAGCAGTAATTCAGGGGGCACTGAAGCTTTCTTT | NA | TRBD1 | TRBJ1-1 | TRBV6-4
CASSLARPSGFTTGEQFF | TGTGCCAGCAGCTTAGCGAGGCCTAGCGGGTTCACCACCGGTGAGCAGTTCTTC | NA | TRBD2 | TRBJ2-1 | TRBV7-2
CASSLATGEGLDTQYF | TGTGCCAGCAGCTTAGCGACAGGGGAAGGTCTGGATACGCAGTATTTT | few | TRBD1 | TRBJ2-3 | TRBV7-9
CSARVTAGEQYF | TGCAGTGCTAGAGTAACAGCGGGCGAGCAGTACTTC | NA | NA | TRBJ2-7 | TRBV20-1
CASSLVGPSYEQYF | TGTGCCAGCAGCTTGGTGGGGCCATCCTACGAGCAGTACTTC | NA | NA | TRBJ2-7 | TRBV5-1
CASSPRLQETQYF | TGTGCCAGCAGCCCGAGGCTGCAAGAGACCCAGTACTTC | NA | NA | TRBJ2-5 | TRBV14
CASSLERAGETQYF | TGTGCCAGCAGCTTAGAAAGGGCTGGGGAGACCCAGTACTTC | NA | NA | TRBJ2-5 | TRBV7-2
CACSLVPDEQFF | TGTGCCTGCAGCTTAGTACCCGATGAGCAGTTCTTC | NA | NA | TRBJ2-1 | TRBV7-9
CSYIRTGTYEQYF | TGCAGTTATATCCGGACAGGGACCTACGAGCAGTACTTC | NA | TRBD1 | TRBJ2-7 | TRBV20-1
CASSLQATKNTEAFF | TGTGCCAGCAGTTTGCAAGCGACCAAGAACACTGAAGCTTTCTTT | few | NA | TRBJ1-1 | TRBV12-3/TRBV12-4
CASRKLMGEKLFF | TGTGCCAGCAGAAAACTAATGGGGGAAAAACTGTTTTTT | few | NA | TRBJ1-4 | TRBV6-5
CASSEALGTDTQYF | TGTGCCAGCAGTGAAGCGCTTGGGACAGATACGCAGTATTTT | NA | NA | TRBJ2-3 | TRBV2
CSARGDRVPEQFF | TGCAGTGCTAGAGGGGACAGGGTTCCTGAGCAGTTCTTC | few | TRBD1 | TRBJ2-1 | TRBV20-1
CASSPVRQDGRPNYGYTF | TGCGCCAGCAGCCCTGTTCGCCAGGACGGACGACCTAACTATGGCTACACCTTC | NA | NA | TRBJ1-2 | TRBV4-1
CASTGTNSGANVLTF | TGTGCCAGCACCGGGACAAACTCTGGGGCCAACGTCCTGACTTTC | NA | NA | TRBJ2-6 | TRBV6-1
CAPSGPVNTDTQYF | TGCGCTCCTTCCGGGCCGGTAAACACAGATACGCAGTATTTT | few | NA | TRBJ2-3 | TRBV10-1
CASLKGQGGFTDTQYF | TGTGCCAGCTTAAAAGGACAGGGTGGTTTTACAGATACGCAGTATTTT | NA | TRBD1 | TRBJ2-3 | TRBV28
CASSPSLQGGGYTF | TGCGCCAGCAGCCCAAGCTTACAGGGTGGAGGCTACACCTTC | NA | NA | TRBJ1-2 | TRBV5-1
CSAKTGGAYGYTF | TGCAGTGCTAAGACGGGGGGAGCCTATGGCTACACCTTC | NA | NA | TRBJ1-2 | TRBV20-1
CASSQGTGGSNQPQHF | TGCGCCAGCAGCCAAGGGACAGGGGGCAGCAATCAGCCCCAGCATTTT | few | TRBD1 | TRBJ1-5 | TRBV5-1
CASIGGGPGGEQFF | TGTGCCAGCATTGGCGGGGGGCCCGGGGGTGAGCAGTTCTTC | few | TRBD2 | TRBJ2-1 | TRBV28
CASSPSGGAYNEQVF | TGTGCCAGCAGCCCAAGCGGGGGCGCCTACAATGAGCAGGTCTTC | NA | TRBD2 | TRBJ2-1 | TRBV7-9
CSVDAAWGSSSYKEQYF | TGCAGCGTGGACGCGGCGTGGGGCAGCAGCTCCTACAAGGAGCAGTACTTC | once | NA | TRBJ2-7 | TRBV29-1
CAISERDRGENEQFF | TGTGCCATCAGTGAGAGGGACAGGGGGGAAAATGAGCAGTTCTTC | few | TRBD1 | TRBJ2-1 | TRBV10-3
CASSGGTSGGGHRSYNEQFF | TGTGCCAGCAGCGGAGGGACTAGCGGGGGGGGCCATCGGTCCTACAATGAGCAGTTCTTC | NA | TRBD2 | TRBJ2-1 | TRBV7-6
CASRSTGEETQYF | TGTGCCAGCCGCTCGACAGGGGAAGAGACCCAGTACTTC | many | TRBD1 | TRBJ2-5 | TRBV7-9
CASSYGQGNTEAFF | TGCGCCAGCAGCTATGGACAGGGGAACACTGAAGCTTTCTTT | many | TRBD1 | TRBJ1-1 | TRBV5-1
CASRGGANQPQHF | TGTGCCAGTAGGGGTGGGGCCAATCAGCCCCAGCATTTT | NA | NA | TRBJ1-5 | TRBV7-9
CSASREATASEQYF | TGCAGTGCTAGCCGGGAGGCAACCGCGTCCGAGCAGTACTTC | NA | TRBD2 | TRBJ2-7 | TRBV20-1
CASSLGGDEQFF | TGTGCCAGCAGCTTAGGGGGCGATGAGCAGTTCTTC | many | NA | TRBJ2-1 | TRBV7-2
CASSPRRAGESTDTQYF | TGTGCCAGCAGCCCACGTCGAGCGGGGGAGAGCACAGATACGCAGTATTTT | few | TRBD2 | TRBJ2-3 | TRBV7-2
CASSYPWDASGSYKQYF | TGTGCCAGCAGCTACCCCTGGGATGCTAGCGGCTCCTACAAGCAGTACTTC | NA | TRBD2 | TRBJ2-7 | TRBV7-2
CASSQDIGGAGNTIYF | TGTGCCAGCAGCCAAGATATCGGGGGCGCTGGAAACACCATATATTTT | few | NA | TRBJ1-3 | TRBV3-1
CSVRWTNTEAFF | TGCAGCGTTCGCTGGACGAACACTGAAGCTTTCTTT | NA | NA | TRBJ1-1 | TRBV29-1
CASSGQGAIGEQYF | TGTGCCAGCAGTGGGCAGGGGGCGATAGGCGAGCAGTACTTC | few | TRBD1 | TRBJ2-7 | TRBV12-3/TRBV12-4
CSAHDRATDTQYF | TGCAGTGCTCACGACAGGGCCACAGATACGCAGTATTTT | NA | TRBD1 | TRBJ2-3 | TRBV20-1
CASRQARGLAGNTGELFF | TGTGCCAGTCGACAGGCCCGGGGACTAGCGGGGAACACCGGGGAGCTGTTTTTT | NA | TRBD2 | TRBJ2-2 | TRBV2
CASSPKGLAGGNEQFF | TGTGCCAGCAGCCCCAAGGGACTAGCGGGGGGGAATGAGCAGTTCTTC | few | TRBD2 | TRBJ2-1 | TRBV12-3/TRBV12-4
CSARERAGAPYEQYF | TGCAGTGCTAGAGAGAGAGCGGGAGCACCCTACGAGCAGTACTTC | NA | TRBD2 | TRBJ2-7 | TRBV20-1
CASGFVTGEAFGETQYF | TGTGCCAGCGGCTTCGTGACAGGGGAGGCCTTTGGTGAGACCCAGTACTTC | NA | TRBD1 | TRBJ2-5 | TRBV13
CASSLLELRTSGYTGELFF | TGCGCCAGCAGCTTGTTGGAGCTTCGGACTAGCGGATACACCGGGGAGCTGTTTTTT | NA | TRBD2 | TRBJ2-2 | TRBV5-1
CASSSGLASYNEQFF | TGCGCCAGCAGTTCTGGACTAGCGAGCTACAATGAGCAGTTCTTC | many | TRBD2 | TRBJ2-1 | TRBV5-1
CASSTIRTGRPYEQYF | TGTGCCAGCAGCACGATTAGGACAGGGCGCCCCTACGAGCAGTACTTC | NA | TRBD1 | TRBJ2-7 | TRBV28
CASSFGGPVNTEAFF | TGTGCCAGCAGCTTCGGGGGGCCGGTGAACACTGAAGCTTTCTTT | few | NA | TRBJ1-1 | TRBV7-9
CASSQGGPNEQFF | TGTGCCAGCAGCCAGGGAGGACCAAATGAGCAGTTCTTC | many | NA | TRBJ2-1 | TRBV3-1
CASSQVLAGAGGELFF | TGCGCCAGCAGCCAAGTACTAGCGGGAGCGGGCGGGGAGCTGTTTTTT | NA | TRBD2 | TRBJ2-2 | TRBV4-3
CATSDPRETQYF | TGTGCCACCAGTGACCCCCGAGAGACCCAGTACTTC | many | NA | TRBJ2-5 | TRBV24-1
CASSLDTGGASGANVLTF | TGTGCCAGCAGTTTGGACACGGGAGGGGCCTCTGGGGCCAACGTCCTGACTTTC | NA | TRBD2 | TRBJ2-6 | TRBV7-2
CASSRTDTTDTQYF | TGTGCCAGCAGTCGGACGGATACCACAGATACGCAGTATTTT | few | NA | TRBJ2-3 | TRBV28
CASSQKEIAEDTQYF | TGTGCCAGCAGCCAAAAAGAAATAGCGGAAGATACGCAGTATTTT | few | NA | TRBJ2-3 | TRBV3-1
CASSAGMNTQYF | TGCGCCAGCAGCGCGGGTATGAATACGCAGTATTTT | NA | NA | TRBJ2-3 | TRBV5-1